This T cell receptor (beta chain) is from a study of response to subunit inactivated influenza vaccine. Points from the study as a whole: Each seasonal influenza vaccination recruits few new T cells, the authors suggested.

This clonotype came up many times. Its specificity is not known. The CDR3 runs 13 residues. V was clipped by 1 base and J by 3 bases, with 7 bases between them. TCRdb processed the RT-PCR reads anew with MiXCR; each CDR3 protein has one entry. The sample holds under 500,000 distinct CDR3 sequences; 10% to 11% are singletons and the top ten take roughly 12%. The TCR comes from a man aged 45-60 years who received an inactivated influenza vaccine. The sequencing here drew on PBMCs from blood, taken 40 to 50 days after vaccination. This sequence joins TRBV12-3 or TRBV12-4 and TRBJ2-7, with D maybe TRBD2 (6 bases). The CDR3, as DNA: TGTGCCAGCAGTTTAGAAGCGGGCTACGAGCAGTACTTC. Residues: CASSLEAGYEQYF.